Listed below are T cell receptor beta chains from one sample, sequenced in a study of blood T cell repertoires in COVID-19. The repertoire was sequenced with immunoSEQ multiplex PCR; TCRdb's copy has only in-frame clones and lacks some. The sample lists 250,000 to 300,000 clones, 65% to 90% occurring once. Input material: peripheral blood. All receptors come from a woman in her sixties or seventies with COVID-19, enrolled during active disease. CDR3s include the opening cysteine and the closing phenylalanine or tryptophan. A D gene is named only where the DNA matches it firmly. Clone sizes are given selectively: once, few, many, or a class where the clone is expanded.

cdr3_length	d_call	j_call	clone_size	v_call	cdr3_nt	cdr3_aa
15	TRBD1	TRBJ2-1	NA	TRBV24-1	TGTGCCACCAGAAGAGGAGGACAGGGTATCGATGAGCAGTTCTTC	CATRRGGQGIDEQFF
14	NA	TRBJ1-4	NA	TRBV4-1	TGCGCCAGCAGCCAGACCGGGGTGAATGAAAAACTGTTTTTT	CASSQTGVNEKLFF
13	TRBD1	TRBJ2-5	NA	TRBV19	TGTGCCAGTAGATCGGGACAGGGGGAGACCCAGTACTTC	CASRSGQGETQYF
15	TRBD1	TRBJ1-2	NA	TRBV12-5	TGTGCTAGTGGTGCCCGGGACAGGGAAAAGTATGGCTACACCTTC	CASGARDREKYGYTF
14	TRBD1	TRBJ1-2	NA	TRBV24-1	TGTGCCACCAGTGAGCAGGGGGGACTCTATGGCTACACCTTC	CATSEQGGLYGYTF
15	TRBD1	TRBJ1-2	NA	TRBV5-4	TGTGCCAGCAGCTTGCCGGGACAGGGAATCGGTGGCTACACCTTC	CASSLPGQGIGGYTF
15	TRBD1	TRBJ2-7	NA	TRBV7-6	TGTGCCAGCAGCCCATGGACAGGGGCCACCTACGAGCAGTACTTC	CASSPWTGATYEQYF
13	NA	TRBJ1-1	few	TRBV9	TGTGCCAGCAGCGTGACTAGTGGGAATGAAGCTTTCTTT	CASSVTSGNEAFF
17	NA	TRBJ1-1	NA	TRBV3-1/TRBV3-2	TGTGCCAGCAGCCAAGAAGGATCGACAGACATGAACACTGAAGCTTTCTTT	CASSQEGSTDMNTEAFF
17	NA	TRBJ2-2	NA	TRBV27	TGTGCCAGCAGCTCAACCTGGATCCAGGCGAACACCGGGGAGCTGTTTTTT	CASSSTWIQANTGELFF
16	NA	TRBJ1-3	once	TRBV18	TGTGCCAGCTCACCAGTCGGAGCAGACTCTGGAAACACCATATATTTT	CASSPVGADSGNTIYF
13	TRBD1	TRBJ1-2	NA	TRBV6-6	TGTGCCAGCAGTTCGGGGACAGGGAAAGGCTACACCTTC	CASSSGTGKGYTF
13	NA	TRBJ2-3	NA	TRBV5-1	TGCGCCAGCAGCGGGGCTTACACAGATACGCAGTATTTT	CASSGAYTDTQYF
14	NA	TRBJ2-6	NA	TRBV18	TGTGCCAGCTCATTAGACTCTGGGGCCAACGTCCTGACTTTC	CASSLDSGANVLTF
15	NA	TRBJ1-1	NA	TRBV6-5	TGTGCCAGCACTTTTGCCGGGACAATGAACACTGAAGCTTTCTTT	CASTFAGTMNTEAFF
16	NA	TRBJ2-7	NA	TRBV4-3	TGCGCCAGCAGCCAAGGGGGGCAGGGGCCCTCCTACGAGCAGTACTTC	CASSQGGQGPSYEQYF
13	NA	TRBJ1-2	NA	TRBV18	TGTGCCAGCTCACCTACATTCAAGGAGGGCTACACCTTC	CASSPTFKEGYTF
12	TRBD1	TRBJ1-1	NA	TRBV5-4	TGTGCCAGCAGCGCGGACAGGGGGGGAGCTTTCTTT	CASSADRGGAFF
17	TRBD2	TRBJ2-6	once	TRBV20-1	TGCAGTGCTAGTCAAGCGGGGGGGCCTGGAGGGGCCAACGTCCTGACTTTC	CSASQAGGPGGANVLTF
14	NA	TRBJ2-7	NA	TRBV6-1	TGTGCCAGCAGTGACGGTCCGAAGGGGCCAGCCCCGTACTTC	CASSDGPKGPAPYF
12	NA	TRBJ2-7	once	TRBV27	TGTGCCAGCAGTTTCCCCGGGGACGAGCAGTACTTC	CASSFPGDEQYF
12	TRBD1	TRBJ2-7	NA	TRBV11-1	TGTGCCAGCAGCTTAAGAGGGGGCGATGAGTACTTC	CASSLRGGDEYF
13	NA	TRBJ1-2	NA	TRBV5-4	TGTGCCAGCAGCGTGGGGGGAGACTATGGCTACACCTTC	CASSVGGDYGYTF
12	TRBD1	TRBJ1-2	once	TRBV29-1	TGCAGCGTAGACCCCGACAGGGTTGGCTACACCTTC	CSVDPDRVGYTF
14	TRBD1	TRBJ1-2	NA	TRBV5-4	TGTGCCAGCAGTGGGGACAGGGGATCATATGGCTACACCTTC	CASSGDRGSYGYTF
15	TRBD1	TRBJ1-3	NA	TRBV19	TGTGCCAGTAGTACCCCAGGGGGCTCTGGAAACACCATATATTTT	CASSTPGGSGNTIYF
18	NA	TRBJ2-5	NA	TRBV27	TGTGCCAGCAGTTCACTTGCTATGGGGAAGAGGGTTACAGAGACCCAGTACTTC	CASSSLAMGKRVTETQYF
14	NA	TRBJ1-2	once	TRBV21-1	TGTGCCAGCAGCAAAGGAGAGGATCCCTATGGCTACACCTTC	CASSKGEDPYGYTF
12	NA	TRBJ1-1	NA	TRBV28	TGTGCCAGCAGTCTGGCTTCGGGGGGAGCTTTCTTT	CASSLASGGAFF
16	TRBD2	TRBJ2-5	NA	TRBV3-1/TRBV3-2	TGTGCCAGCAGCCAAGAGGGACTAGCGGGGGTAGAGACCCAGTACTTC	CASSQEGLAGVETQYF
13	NA	TRBJ1-2	NA	TRBV7-8	TGTGCCAGCAGCTTAGGGACAGTTGTCGGCTACACCTTC	CASSLGTVVGYTF
13	TRBD1	TRBJ2-7	NA	TRBV6-4	TGTGCCAGCAGTGAGGGCCAGGGGGCAGCGCAGTACTTC	CASSEGQGAAQYF
13	TRBD1	TRBJ1-2	NA	TRBV19	TGTGCCAGTAGTCCGGACAGGGGAAATGGCTACACCTTC	CASSPDRGNGYTF
16	NA	TRBJ2-5	few	TRBV9	TGTGCCAGCAGCGTAGGATCAGGAGGGGGCGTAGAGACCCAGTACTTC	CASSVGSGGGVETQYF
14	NA	TRBJ2-7	NA	TRBV7-2	TGTGCCAGCAGCCCGAGTAGACTTGAGCCCGAGCAGTACTTC	CASSPSRLEPEQYF
16	TRBD2	TRBJ2-1	NA	TRBV4-2	TGTGCCAGCAGCCAAGACGGCGGACTAGAGGACAATGAGCAGTTCTTC	CASSQDGGLEDNEQFF
15	NA	TRBJ1-2	NA	TRBV2	TGTGCCAGCCGGGACTCCCCCGTTACCCCGGGGGGCTACACCTTC	CASRDSPVTPGGYTF
15	TRBD1	TRBJ1-2	NA	TRBV27	TGTGCCAGCAGTTTCCTGACAGGGGGAAGATATGGCTACACCTTC	CASSFLTGGRYGYTF
13	NA	TRBJ1-1	once	TRBV18	TGTGCCAGCTCCCTTGGACAAGACACTGAAGCTTTCTTT	CASSLGQDTEAFF
14	NA	TRBJ1-3	NA	TRBV24-1	TGTGCCACCAGAGACTCCGGCTCTGGAAACACCATATATTTT	CATRDSGSGNTIYF
14	NA	TRBJ2-7	NA	TRBV19	TGTGCCAGTAGTCCCTACGGAGTTACCTACGAGCAGTACTTC	CASSPYGVTYEQYF
13	NA	TRBJ1-2	few	TRBV5-1	TGCGCCAGCAGGGGTGGCGGTCCTAGTGGCTACACCTTC	CASRGGGPSGYTF
15	TRBD1	TRBJ1-2	NA	TRBV5-5	TGTGCCAGCAGCTTGTTCTTCAGGGGGAACTATGGCTACACCTTC	CASSLFFRGNYGYTF
15	TRBD2	TRBJ2-1	NA	TRBV11-2	TGTGCCAGCAGCTTAGGCACTAGCGGGGGCGTTGAGCAGTTCTTC	CASSLGTSGGVEQFF
14	NA	TRBJ1-2	NA	TRBV21-1	TGTGCCAGCAGCAAAGATCGCCATTCGCGGGGCTACACCTTC	CASSKDRHSRGYTF
13	NA	TRBJ2-3	NA	TRBV7-2	TGTGCCAGCAGCTTAATGGGGAGGAATACGCAGTATTTT	CASSLMGRNTQYF
15	TRBD1	TRBJ1-2	NA	TRBV28	TGTGCCAGCACCCAGGGGGGAGAAGCTAACTATGGCTACACCTTC	CASTQGGEANYGYTF
16	NA	TRBJ2-7	NA	TRBV21-1	TGTGCCAGCAGCAAAGTTCTGAGGGCCGCCCCCTACGAGCAGTACTTC	CASSKVLRAAPYEQYF
14	TRBD1	TRBJ2-2	NA	TRBV28	TGTGCCAGCAGTCCGGGACAGCACACCGGGGAGCTGTTTTTT	CASSPGQHTGELFF
14	TRBD1	TRBJ2-1	NA	TRBV7-2	TGTGCCAGCAGCCCGTCGACAGGGGTGGATGAGCAGTTCTTC	CASSPSTGVDEQFF
13	NA	TRBJ2-3	once	TRBV18	TGTGCCAGCTTCTGGCAGGTCGCAGATACGCAGTATTTT	CASFWQVADTQYF
11	NA	TRBJ2-7	NA	TRBV10-3	TGTGCCATCAGGAGCTCCTACGAGCAGTACTTC	CAIRSSYEQYF
16	NA	TRBJ2-5	NA	TRBV25-1	TGTGCCAGCACCCGAGGGGGGGGGTTCGAGACGGAGACCCAGTACTTC	CASTRGGGFETETQYF
16	NA	TRBJ1-4	NA	TRBV18	TGTGCCAGCTCACCAGGACTTACAGGGTACTTGGTTACACTGTTTTTT	CASSPGLTGYLVTLFF
14	NA	TRBJ1-5	NA	TRBV2	TGTGCCAGCAGCGTGGCAGGGAGCAATCAGCCCCAGCATTTT	CASSVAGSNQPQHF
15	NA	TRBJ2-3	NA	TRBV20-1	TGCAGTGCTAGTAGTATGCGGGCCGGCACAGATACGCAGTATTTT	CSASSMRAGTDTQYF
13	NA	TRBJ1-2	NA	TRBV4-1	TGCGCCAGCAGCCAAGTCGGGAACTATGGCTACACCTTC	CASSQVGNYGYTF
13	TRBD1	TRBJ1-3	NA	TRBV11-2	TGTGCCAGCCGACAGGGGACTGGAAACACCATATATTTT	CASRQGTGNTIYF
11	NA	TRBJ2-5	NA	TRBV1	TGCACCCCATCCACGGAAGAGACCCAGTACTTC	CTPSTEETQYF
16	TRBD1	TRBJ1-4	once	TRBV5-6	TGTGCCAGCGGAAAAACAGGGGGCGGGATCAATGAAAAACTGTTTTTT	CASGKTGGGINEKLFF